This TCR beta chain is drawn from a study of breast tumors, draining lymph nodes, adjacent tissues. The CDR3 is 15 residues long. Trimming cost V 2 bases and J 3 bases, with 11 bases left between them. The V gene's germline CDR1 is MNHNY and CDR2 SVGAGI (reference sequence). One entry per CDR3 protein results from TCRdb running MiXCR on the multiplex PCR reads. The repertoire holds about 230,000 distinct CDR3 sequences, about a third seen once, with around 1.5% in the top ten. Samples came from axillary lymph nodes draining the breast cancer. This clonotype has ten or more counts. Specimen: axillary lymph node tissue. This receptor was identified in a female donor with breast cancer. Some clones in this sample may be carry-over from other donors' samples. The rearrangement links TRBV6-6 to TRBJ1-3; D is unclear. In nucleotides, the CDR3 is TGTGCCAGCAGTTACCTCGCCGGGGTTGGAAACACCATATATTTT. It yields the protein CASSYLAGVGNTIYF.